Below are 28 T cell receptor beta chains sequenced from a single sample in a study of blood T cell repertoires in COVID-19. Method: immunoSEQ multiplex PCR; TCRdb's copy keeps in-frame clones and lacks some. Counted here are hundreds of thousands of clones, approximately 90% occurring once; the ten biggest clones make up approximately 0.92%. The material sequenced was peripheral blood. These receptor sequences come from a man aged 18-30 years with COVID-19, enrolled during active disease.

This chain joins TRBV11-2 and TRBJ2-3; D perhaps matches TRBD2 (5 bases). This CDR3 is built from 16 residues. Germline lookup yields CDR1 SGHAT and CDR2 FQNNGV. The V end was cut by 3 bases, the J end by 1 base, with 14 bases between. The CDR3 coding sequence is TGTGCCAGCAGCTTTCCCATGCTCGGGGGCACAGATACGCAGTATTTT. Protein product: CASSFPMLGGTDTQYF.

The rearrangement links TRBV3-1 (or the pseudogene TRBV3-2) to TRBJ2-5; D unclear. The germline V and J ends were trimmed by 5 bases and 4 bases, with 11 bases remaining between them. Germline CDR1 and CDR2: LGHDT and YNNKEL (reference sequence). CDR3 length: 13 amino acids. The CDR3 sequence is CASSDRGPETQYF. The CDR3 DNA reads as TGTGCCAGCAGCGACCGAGGCCCAGAGACCCAGTACTTC.

This clone came up once. The V gene is TRBV4-2, the J gene TRBJ2-5, with a tentative D call TRBD2 (7 bases). Trimming left V 2 bases short and J 5 bases short, with 18 bases between. Per the germline V gene, CDR1 is LGHNA and CDR2 is YNFKEQ. The CDR3 spans 16 residues. The CDR3 reads CASSQYTEGGRETQYF. The CDR3 DNA follows: TGTGCCAGCAGCCAATACACAGAGGGGGGGCGGGAGACCCAGTACTTC.

The chain combines TRBV19 with TRBJ1-3; TRBD1 might be the D (6 bases). CDR3 length equals 14 residues. The ends were cut back, 2 bases at V and 2 bases at J, with 7 bases in the middle. Germline V CDR1 and CDR2: LNHDA, SQIVND (reference sequence). In nucleotides, the CDR3 is TGTGCCAGTAGTATAACAGGGACTGGAAACACCATATATTTT. Protein sequence: CASSITGTGNTIYF.

The chain joins TRBV30 to TRBJ2-2; TRBD1 might be the D (6 bases). V lost 5 bases and J lost 2, with 12 bases in between. Germline lookup yields CDR1 GTSNPN and CDR2 SVGIG (reference sequence). The CDR3 runs to 14 residues. In DNA form, the CDR3 reads TGTGCCTGGTCGACAGGTCTTAACACCGGGGAGCTGTTTTTT. Encoded protein: CAWSTGLNTGELFF.

The chain is built from TRBV9 and TRBJ2-2; possibly TRBD1 for D (6 bases). V was pared by 6 bases and J by 5 bases, with 14 bases between. Germline V gives CDR1 SGDLS, CDR2 YYNGEE. This CDR3 has 14 amino acids. CDR3 sequence reads: CASTLQGKTGELFF. As DNA, the CDR3 is TGTGCCAGCACGCTACAGGGAAAGACCGGGGAGCTGTTTTTT.

The chain is built from TRBV5-5 and TRBJ1-4, with 9 bases aligning to TRBD1. CDR1 SGHKS and CDR2 YYEKEE come from the germline V gene (reference sequence). The trim removed 2 bases at V and 7 bases at J, leaving 9 bases unmatched. The length of the CDR3 is 16 residues. The DNA of the CDR3 is TGTGCCAGCAGCTTAAACCAACAGGGGGCATTTGAAAAACTGTTTTTT. Protein product: CASSLNQQGAFEKLFF.

V is TRBV5-5 and J is TRBJ1-2; 8 bases are shared with TRBD1. The junction had 4 bases not matched to a gene; V was cut back by 0 bases and J by 3 bases. This CDR3 spans 15 amino acids. Germline V gene sequence: CDR1 SGHKS, CDR2 YYEKEE (reference sequence). This chain's CDR3 is CASSLVSGGYYGYTF. The CDR3 DNA follows: TGTGCCAGCAGCTTGGTATCAGGGGGCTACTATGGCTACACCTTC.

The chain employs TRBV2 and TRBJ2-2, with 7 bases aligning to TRBD2. This CDR3 comprises 13 residues. J gave up 5 bases and V 6 bases, and 3 bases lay outside the gene matches. Germline CDR1 SNHLY, CDR2 FYNNEI. In DNA, the CDR3 is TGTGCCAGCAGCCGGCGGGGGACCGGGGAGCTGTTTTTT. This codes for CASSRRGTGELFF.

The V and J genes are TRBV3-1 (or the pseudogene TRBV3-2) and TRBJ1-1; possibly TRBD1 for D (6 bases). Germline-derived CDR1 and CDR2 are LGHDT and YNNKEL (reference sequence). The V end lost 1 base, the J end lost 6 bases, and 9 bases lay between the germline ends. This CDR3 has 13 amino acids. In nucleotides, the CDR3 is TGTGCCAGCAGCCAAGCCAGACAGGCTGAAGCTTTCTTT. Translating it yields CASSQARQAEAFF.

The V and J genes are TRBV19 and TRBJ2-2; D is perhaps TRBD2 (6 bases). Germline V gives CDR1 LNHDA, CDR2 SQIVND (reference sequence). This CDR3 is built from 16 residues. Trimming removed 2 bases from V and 6 bases from J, with 16 bases in between. The CDR3 DNA reads TGTGCCAGTAGTATAAGAAGTAGCGGAGCGCCCGGGGAGCTGTTTTTT. Protein sequence: CASSIRSSGAPGELFF.

The rearrangement links TRBV27 to TRBJ1-3, with TRBD1 matching 12 bases. Trimming took 5 bases from V and 7 from J; bases not matched to a gene: 6. The CDR3 contains 15 residues. Germline V gene data show CDR1 as MNHEY and CDR2 as SMNVEV (reference sequence). In DNA form, the CDR3 reads TGTGCCAGCAGTCCGAAGGGACAGGGGGCCAACACCATATATTTT. Its protein is CASSPKGQGANTIYF.

The V gene is TRBV5-3, the J gene TRBJ2-2, with 13 bases fitting TRBD2. TRBV5-3 is assigned to the ORF class and has an uncertain function. The CDR3 has 21 amino acids. The J segment lost 1 base and the V segment lost 4 bases, leaving 16 bases of the junction unmatched. The CDR3: CARSPEMRTSGRRGNTGELFF. CDR3 DNA: TGTGCCAGAAGCCCCGAAATGAGGACTAGCGGGAGAAGAGGGAACACCGGGGAGCTGTTTTTT.

The CDR3 DNA is TGTGCCAGCACTCTAGCGCCGACAGATACGCAGTATTTT. Translated: CASTLAPTDTQYF. The genes are TRBV2 and TRBJ2-3; weak D call: TRBD2 (6 bases). The CDR3 sequence is 13 residues long. CDR1 SNHLY and CDR2 FYNNEI come from the germline V gene. The ends were cut back, 7 bases at V and 3 bases at J, with 11 bases in the middle. Using reference TRBV2 and TRBJ2-3 for the parts outside the CDR3, the full variable domain is EPEVTQTPSHQVTQMGQEVILRCVPISNHLYFYWYRQILGQKVEFLVSFYNNEISEKSEIFDDQFSVERPDGSNFTLKIRSTKLEDSAMYFCASTLAPTDTQYFGPGTRLTVL.

The chain's CDR3 is CARKTPGQGSGYGYTF. The CDR3 region has the DNA TGTGCCAGAAAGACCCCGGGACAGGGGTCAGGCTATGGCTACACCTTC. The chain couples TRBV2 to TRBJ1-2, with 10 positions matching TRBD1. The germline gives CDR1 SNHLY, CDR2 FYNNEI. The trim removed 9 bases at V and 4 bases at J, leaving 14 bases unmatched. The CDR3 consists of 16 residues.

This clone was picked up one time. The gene calls are TRBV11-2 and TRBJ1-6; no clear D. CDR1 and CDR2 (germline): SGHAT, FQNNGV. The CDR3 is made up of 15 amino acids. V gave up 2 bases and J gave up 6 bases, with 11 bases separating them. This CDR3 is CASSLFQKVNSPLHF. CDR3 coding DNA: TGTGCCAGCAGCTTATTTCAGAAAGTTAATTCACCCCTCCACTTT.

This chain uses TRBV15 with TRBJ2-3, with D possibly TRBD2 on 5 matching bases. This CDR3 comprises 17 residues. V was shortened by 0 bases and J by 2 bases, with 15 bases between the two germline ends. The V gene's germline CDR1 is LNHNV and CDR2 YYDKDF (reference sequence). The CDR3 spells CATSRERVGIVTDTQYF. The CDR3 bases are TGTGCCACCAGCAGAGAGCGGGTCGGGATCGTCACAGATACGCAGTATTTT.

This rearrangement joins TRBV30 to TRBJ1-5; possibly TRBD1 for D (5 bases). The CDR3 is 15 amino acids. Deletions cut 0 bases from V and 7 bases from J, with 16 bases between. In germline, CDR1 is GTSNPN, CDR2 SVGIG (reference sequence). The CDR3 DNA reads as TGTGCCTGGAGTGTACAGTCGGGGCGGGGCCAGCCCCAGCATTTT. It codes for CAWSVQSGRGQPQHF.

The chain links TRBV24-1 to TRBJ2-3, with TRBD2 matching 12 bases. V gave up 6 bases and J gave up 1 base; unmatched junction bases: 7. The germline V gene encodes CDR1 KGHDR and CDR2 SFDVKD. The CDR3 length is 17 residues. The CDR3 nucleotides read TGTGCCACCAGTTACCCGACTAGCGGGAGTCGCACAGATACGCAGTATTTT. It codes for CATSYPTSGSRTDTQYF.

This chain uses TRBV6-1 with TRBJ2-1; TRBD2 matches 10 bases. CDR1 and CDR2 from the germline V gene are MNHNS and SASEGT. Trimming cost V 2 bases and J 6 bases; bases outside gene matches: 4. The CDR3 contains 15 residues. The CDR3 nucleotides are TGTGCCAGCAGTGAACCGGGACTAGCGCGCAATGAGCAGTTCTTC. Translated, it gives CASSEPGLARNEQFF.

The V and J genes are TRBV3-1 (or the pseudogene TRBV3-2) and TRBJ2-7; tentatively, D is TRBD2 (6 bases). With 1 base removed from V and 2 bases from J, the gap between germline ends came to 12 bases. This CDR3 comprises 15 residues. CDR1 is LGHDT and CDR2 is YNNKEL in the germline V gene (reference sequence). The CDR3: CASSQGEAFAYEQYF. In DNA, the CDR3 is TGTGCCAGCAGCCAAGGGGAGGCGTTTGCCTACGAGCAGTACTTC.

This rearrangement joins TRBV6-5 to TRBJ2-7; possible D gene TRBD2, 5 bases. Per the germline V gene, CDR1 is MNHEY and CDR2 is SVGAGI. The length of the CDR3 is 15 residues. Trimming left V 0 bases short and J 7 bases short, with 16 bases between. CDR3 protein: CASSYSSYETGEQYF. The CDR3 coding sequence is TGTGCCAGCAGTTACTCGTCCTACGAGACGGGGGAGCAGTACTTC.

V and J are TRBV19 and TRBJ2-5, with 8 bases that match TRBD2. Per germline, CDR1 LNHDA and CDR2 SQIVND (reference sequence). The CDR3 spans 16 residues. J was trimmed by 1 base and V by 3 bases; bases with no gene match: 7. The CDR3 DNA reads TGTGCCAGTAGTATGGGGACTAGTAGGTCCCAAGAGACCCAGTACTTC. Translation: CASSMGTSRSQETQYF. Using reference TRBV19 and TRBJ2-5 for the parts outside the CDR3, the full variable domain is DGGITQSPKYLFRKEGQNVTLSCEQNLNHDAMYWYRQDPGQGLRLIYYSQIVNDFQKGDIAEGYSVSREKKESFPLTVTSAQKNPTAFYLCASSMGTSRSQETQYFGPGTRLLVL.

V is TRBV7-8 and J is TRBJ2-7; 7 bases are a match to TRBD2. The V gene end was trimmed by 5 bases and the J gene end by 0 bases; junction bases not matched to a gene: 10. CDR3 size: 16 residues. The germline CDR1 and CDR2 sequences are SGHVS and FQNEAQ. The CDR3 nucleotides are TGTGCCAGCAGCGCCGAGGGTGGCGGGAGCTCCTACGAGCAGTACTTC. Translation gives CASSAEGGGSSYEQYF.

This chain uses TRBV3-1 (or the pseudogene TRBV3-2) with TRBJ1-3; D gene ambiguous. The germline V and J ends were trimmed by 5 bases and 0 bases, with 11 bases remaining between them. Germline values: CDR1 LGHDT, CDR2 YNNKEL (reference sequence). The length of the CDR3 is 15 residues. The CDR3 is CASSAGWSSGNTIYF. In DNA form, the CDR3 reads TGTGCCAGCAGCGCGGGGTGGTCCTCTGGAAACACCATATATTTT.

V gene TRBV28 combines with J gene TRBJ2-7; D possibly corresponds to TRBD1 (6 bases). The CDR3 length is 11 residues. In germline, CDR1 is MDHEN, CDR2 SYDVKM. V gave up 6 bases and J gave up 4 bases, with 7 bases separating them. The CDR3 DNA reads as TGTGCCAGCAGAGGGGGATACGAGCAGTACTTC. Amino acids: CASRGGYEQYF.

The rearrangement links TRBV24-1 to TRBJ1-2, with no clear D. V lost 3 bases and J lost 0, with 7 bases in between. This CDR3 spans 14 amino acids. Germline V CDR1 and CDR2: KGHDR, SFDVKD. The CDR3 coding sequence is TGTGCCACCAGTGATGCCGCTACTAACTATGGCTACACCTTC. Protein product: CATSDAATNYGYTF.

The CDR3 is CASSVTSGMNTGELFF. As DNA, the CDR3 is TGTGCCAGCAGCGTGACTAGCGGGATGAACACCGGGGAGCTGTTTTTT. J is TRBJ2-2 and V is TRBV2, with 11 bases aligning to TRBD2. V lost 6 bases, J lost 1 base, and 4 bases stayed unmatched. Looked up from germline, CDR1 is SNHLY and CDR2 is FYNNEI. The CDR3 runs to 16 residues.